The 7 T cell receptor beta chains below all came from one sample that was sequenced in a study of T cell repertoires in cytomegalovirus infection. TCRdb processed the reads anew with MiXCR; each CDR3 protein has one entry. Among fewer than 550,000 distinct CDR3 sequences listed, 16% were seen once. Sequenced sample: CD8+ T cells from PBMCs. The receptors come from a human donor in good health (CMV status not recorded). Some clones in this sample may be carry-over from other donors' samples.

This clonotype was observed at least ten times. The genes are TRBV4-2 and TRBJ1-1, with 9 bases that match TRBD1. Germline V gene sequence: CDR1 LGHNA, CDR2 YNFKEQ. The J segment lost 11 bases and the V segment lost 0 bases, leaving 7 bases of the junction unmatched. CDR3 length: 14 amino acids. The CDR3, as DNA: TGTGCCAGCAGCCAAGATCAGTGGACAGGGGTGGCTTTCTTT. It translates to CASSQDQWTGVAFF.

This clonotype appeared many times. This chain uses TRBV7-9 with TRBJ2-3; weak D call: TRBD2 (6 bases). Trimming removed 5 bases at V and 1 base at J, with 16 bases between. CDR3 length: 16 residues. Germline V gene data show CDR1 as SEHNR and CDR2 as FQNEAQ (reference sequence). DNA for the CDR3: TGTGCCAGCAGCACCGCCCGGGGGTGGGGCACAGATACGCAGTATTTT. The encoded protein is CASSTARGWGTDTQYF.

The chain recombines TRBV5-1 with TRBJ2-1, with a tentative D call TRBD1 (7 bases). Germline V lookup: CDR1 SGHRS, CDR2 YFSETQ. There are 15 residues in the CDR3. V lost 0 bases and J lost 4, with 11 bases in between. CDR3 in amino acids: CASSLGGDSYNEQFF. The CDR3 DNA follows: TGCGCCAGCAGCTTGGGCGGGGACAGTTACAATGAGCAGTTCTTC.

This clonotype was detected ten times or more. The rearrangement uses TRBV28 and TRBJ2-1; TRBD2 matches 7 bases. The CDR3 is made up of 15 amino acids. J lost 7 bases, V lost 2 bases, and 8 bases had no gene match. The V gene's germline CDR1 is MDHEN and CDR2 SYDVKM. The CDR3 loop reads CASSLRREGWNEQFF. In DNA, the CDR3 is TGTGCCAGCAGTTTAAGGAGGGAGGGCTGGAATGAGCAGTTCTTC. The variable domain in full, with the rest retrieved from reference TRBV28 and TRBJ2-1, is DVKVTQSSRYLVKRTGEKVFLECVQDMDHENMFWYRQDPGLGLRLIYFSYDVKMKEKGDIPEGYSVSREKKERFSLILESASTNQTSMYLCASSLRREGWNEQFFGPGTRLTVL.

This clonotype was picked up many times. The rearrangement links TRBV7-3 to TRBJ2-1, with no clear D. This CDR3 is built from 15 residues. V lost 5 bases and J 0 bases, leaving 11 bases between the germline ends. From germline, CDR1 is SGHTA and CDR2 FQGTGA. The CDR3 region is CASSPLLVSYNEQFF. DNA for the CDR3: TGTGCCAGCAGCCCGCTGCTGGTCTCCTACAATGAGCAGTTCTTC.

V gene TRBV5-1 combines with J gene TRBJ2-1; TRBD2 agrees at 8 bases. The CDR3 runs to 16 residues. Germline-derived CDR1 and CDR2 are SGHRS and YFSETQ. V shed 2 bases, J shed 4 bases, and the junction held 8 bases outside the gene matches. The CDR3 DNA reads TGCGCCAGCAGCTTTTCCACTAGCGGCGATTACAATGAGCAGTTCTTC. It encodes CASSFSTSGDYNEQFF.

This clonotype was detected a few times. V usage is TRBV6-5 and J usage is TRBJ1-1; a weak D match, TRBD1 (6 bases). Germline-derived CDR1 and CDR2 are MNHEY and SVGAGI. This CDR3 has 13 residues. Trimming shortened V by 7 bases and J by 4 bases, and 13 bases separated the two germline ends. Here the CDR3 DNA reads TGTGCCAGCATGCAAGGAGGGGGCACTGAAGCTTTCTTT. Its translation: CASMQGGGTEAFF.